A single sample gave rise to the 7 T cell receptor beta chains below, sequenced in a study of siplizumab effects on memory and regulatory T cells (dated by TCRdb to about 2019). Libraries were made using the immunoSEQ multiplex PCR assay. This immuneACCESS table, as held by TCRdb, lists in-frame sequences with V and J called but not all clones. Of the missing ones, under half trace to an unresolved V gene in checked studies; the others have no known cause. Here the sample has about 99,000 clones; over 90% occur a single time. Approximately 0.6% of the sample is in the top ten clones. The sequencing sample was made of Tregs sorted from blood. These receptors came from a human donor in good health.

DNA of the CDR3: TGTGCCAGCAGCCCCAAGATGGGACTCAAGGGAATTCGCACTGAAGCTTTCTTT. Protein: CASSPKMGLKGIRTEAFF. The chain recombines TRBV14 with TRBJ1-1, with D possibly matching TRBD1 (5 bases). This CDR3 is 18 amino acids long. Between the trimmed V and J ends, which lost 4 bases and 4 bases, there was a span of 25 bases. Per germline, CDR1 SGHDN and CDR2 FVKESK.

The CDR3 coding sequence is TGTGCCAGCAGGAGCCTGTCGGTTGGGCTTTCAGAGACCCAGTACTTC. Protein sequence: CASRSLSVGLSETQYF. The rearrangement uses TRBV27 and TRBJ2-5, with D hard to call. The CDR3 spans 16 residues. Trimming removed 6 bases at V and 4 bases at J, with 21 bases between. Per germline, CDR1 MNHEY and CDR2 SMNVEV (reference sequence).

CDR3 sequence reads: CASSPRDSNEAFF. CDR3 DNA: TGTGCCAGCAGCCCCAGGGACTCGAATGAAGCTTTCTTT. The rearrangement uses TRBV7-6 and TRBJ1-1, with D possibly TRBD1 on 5 matching bases. V was clipped by 5 bases and J by 7 bases, with 14 bases between them. Germline CDR1 is SGHVS and CDR2 is FNYEAQ. The CDR3 contains 13 residues.

This sequence joins TRBV7-9 and TRBJ1-1; tentative D call: TRBD1 (6 bases). The V gene's germline CDR1 is SEHNR and CDR2 FQNEAQ (reference sequence). Trimming stripped 4 bases from V and 0 bases from J, with 12 bases between. The CDR3 consists of 15 residues. This chain's CDR3 is CASSSHRALNTEAFF. In nucleotides, the CDR3 is TGTGCCAGCAGCTCCCACAGGGCGTTGAACACTGAAGCTTTCTTT.

V is TRBV15 and J is TRBJ2-5; 9 bases match TRBD1. The CDR3 extends over 17 amino acids. Germline V gene sequence: CDR1 LNHNV, CDR2 YYDKDF (reference sequence). V lost 1 base and J lost 5; bases outside the gene matches: 11. The CDR3 DNA reads TGTGCCACCAGCAGAGCGGGACAGGGTCGGATGTGGGAGACCCAGTACTTC. This sequence encodes CATSRAGQGRMWETQYF.

The chain links TRBV11-1 to TRBJ2-3; D unresolved. This CDR3 region has 15 residues. Germline CDR1 reads SGHAT; CDR2 reads FQDESV (reference sequence). The V end lost 2 bases, the J end lost 4 bases, and 13 bases lay between the germline ends. CDR3 in amino acids: CASSLPGPGADTQYF. DNA of the CDR3: TGTGCCAGCAGCTTACCGGGCCCTGGGGCAGATACGCAGTATTTT.

Only one count was recorded for this clone. V gene TRBV5-4 combines with J gene TRBJ2-1; TRBD2 is a possible D gene (5 bases). The ends were cut back, 0 bases at V and 2 bases at J, with 9 bases in the middle. The CDR3 sequence is 15 residues long. The V gene's germline CDR1 is SGHNT and CDR2 YYREEE (reference sequence). CDR3 in amino acids: CASSLGGSPYNEQFF. The CDR3 nucleotides are TGTGCCAGCAGCTTGGGTGGGAGCCCCTACAATGAGCAGTTCTTC.